Sample share makes the clone carrying this T cell receptor delta chain large (0.1 to 1%). The sample carries other DNA sequences with the same CDR3. Germline V gene lookup returns CDR1 TSWWSYY and CDR2 QGS. The CDR3 spans 19 residues. Deletions cut 3 bases from V and 2 bases from J, with 25 bases between. The data derive from a study of gamma-delta T cells after stem cell transplantation. TCRdb used CATT to re-call clones from the RT-PCR reads. The sample shows about 1,400 delta-chain clones, roughly 6.7% of them seen only once. The chain carries TRDV1 and TRDJ1, with D perhaps assigned TRDD2 or TRDD3 (5 bases each). The material sequenced was gamma-delta T cells. The receptor was derived from a human donor. It is not recorded whose cells these are; they may come from a transplant donor. CDR3 residues: CALGDPFLRTGRGTDKLIF. The CDR3 nucleotides are TGTGCTCTTGGGGACCCTTTCCTTCGTACTGGCCGAGGGACCGATAAACTCATCTTT.